This T cell receptor (beta chain) was captured in a study of T-cell reconstitution after alpha-beta-depleted transplantation in children. Findings and caveats of the study: The main origin of T-cell counts and diversity one year after transplant was newly produced T cells. The study reportedly traced alpha-beta T cells about two months after transplant to several hundred expanded graft clones. The study traced high day-60 TCRbeta diversity in some patients to surviving recipient T cells and thymic progenitors.

Comment on this clonotype: Its antigen is unknown.

This CDR3 comprises 15 residues. From germline, CDR1 is DFQATT and CDR2 SNEGSKA (reference sequence). V was cut by 1 base and J by 0 bases, with 10 bases left in between. Construction of the TCRbeta library involved unique molecular identifiers. One entry per CDR3 protein, called by TCRdb with MiXCR from the PCR reads. The sample lists around 78,000 distinct CDR3 sequences, roughly 13% seen once, with around a quarter in the top ten. Sequencing used PBMCs, mostly from graft donor cells, obtained 180 days after TCRalphabeta/CD19-depleted stem cell transplant. This TCR was sampled from a male patient aged 2-15 years who had a stem cell transplant for acute lymphoblastic leukemia, so the T cells may come from the graft donor. The chain uses TRBV20-1 and TRBJ1-3; D remains unclear. The CDR3 reads CSARAPPGSGNTIYF. The CDR3 coding sequence is TGCAGTGCTAGAGCCCCCCCAGGCTCTGGAAACACCATATATTTT.